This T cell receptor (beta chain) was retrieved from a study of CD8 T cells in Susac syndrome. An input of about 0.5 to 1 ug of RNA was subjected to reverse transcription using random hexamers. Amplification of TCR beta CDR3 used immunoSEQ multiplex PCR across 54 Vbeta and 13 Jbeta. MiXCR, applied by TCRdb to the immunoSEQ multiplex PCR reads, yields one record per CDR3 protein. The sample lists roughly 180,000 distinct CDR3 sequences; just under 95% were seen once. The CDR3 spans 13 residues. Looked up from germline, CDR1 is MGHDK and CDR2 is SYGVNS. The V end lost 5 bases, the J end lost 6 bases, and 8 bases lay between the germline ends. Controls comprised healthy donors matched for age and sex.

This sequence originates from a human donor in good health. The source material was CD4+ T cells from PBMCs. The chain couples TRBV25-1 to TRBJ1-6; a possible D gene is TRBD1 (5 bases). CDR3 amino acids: CASSRQTNSPLHF. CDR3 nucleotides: TGTGCCAGCAGTAGACAGACTAATTCACCCCTCCACTTT. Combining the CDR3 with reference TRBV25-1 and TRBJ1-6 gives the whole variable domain EADIYQTPRYLVIGTGKKITLECSQTMGHDKMYWYQQDPGMELHLIHYSYGVNSTEKGDLSSESTVSRIRTEHFPLTLESARPSHTSQYLCASSRQTNSPLHFGNGTRLTVT.